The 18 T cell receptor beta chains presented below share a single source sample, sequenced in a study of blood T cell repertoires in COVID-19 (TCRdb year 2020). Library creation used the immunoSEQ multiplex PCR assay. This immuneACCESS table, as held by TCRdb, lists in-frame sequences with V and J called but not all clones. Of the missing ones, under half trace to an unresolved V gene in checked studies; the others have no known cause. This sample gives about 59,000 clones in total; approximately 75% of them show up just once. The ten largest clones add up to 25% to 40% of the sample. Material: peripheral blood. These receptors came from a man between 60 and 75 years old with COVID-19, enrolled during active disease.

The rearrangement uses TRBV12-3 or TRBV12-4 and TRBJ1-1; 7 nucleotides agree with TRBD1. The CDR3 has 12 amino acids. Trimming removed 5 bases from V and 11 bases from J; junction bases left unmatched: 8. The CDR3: CASSESGGMAFF. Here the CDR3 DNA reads TGTGCCAGCAGTGAGTCAGGGGGTATGGCTTTCTTT.

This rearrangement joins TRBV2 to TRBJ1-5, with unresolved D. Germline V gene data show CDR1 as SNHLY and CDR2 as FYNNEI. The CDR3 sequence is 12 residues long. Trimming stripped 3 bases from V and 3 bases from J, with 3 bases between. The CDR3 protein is CASSDHNQPQHF. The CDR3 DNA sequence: TGTGCCAGCAGTGACCACAATCAGCCCCAGCATTTT.

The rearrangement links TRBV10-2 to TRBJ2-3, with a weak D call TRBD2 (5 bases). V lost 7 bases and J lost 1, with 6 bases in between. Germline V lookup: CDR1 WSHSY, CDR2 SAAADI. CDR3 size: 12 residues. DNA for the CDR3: TGCGCCAGCATGCGGGGCACAGATACGCAGTATTTT. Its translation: CASMRGTDTQYF.

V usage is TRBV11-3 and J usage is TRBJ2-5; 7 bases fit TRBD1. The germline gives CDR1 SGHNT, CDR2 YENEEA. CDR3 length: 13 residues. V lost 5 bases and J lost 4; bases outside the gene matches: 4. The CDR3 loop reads CASSNRGGETQYF. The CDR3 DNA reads TGTGCCAGCAGCAACAGGGGTGGAGAGACCCAGTACTTC.

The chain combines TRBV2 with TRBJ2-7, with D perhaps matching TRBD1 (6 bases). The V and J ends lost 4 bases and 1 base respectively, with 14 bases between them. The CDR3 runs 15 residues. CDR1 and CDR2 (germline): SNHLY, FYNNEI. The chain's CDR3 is CASSGGAGDSYEQYF. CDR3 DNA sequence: TGTGCCAGCAGTGGTGGGGCAGGGGATTCCTACGAGCAGTACTTC.

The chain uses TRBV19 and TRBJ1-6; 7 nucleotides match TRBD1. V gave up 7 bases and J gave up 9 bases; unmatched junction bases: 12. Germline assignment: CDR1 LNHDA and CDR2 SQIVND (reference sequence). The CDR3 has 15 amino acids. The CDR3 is CASTPGGQPSSPLHF. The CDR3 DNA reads TGTGCCAGTACCCCCGGGGGACAGCCAAGTTCACCCCTCCACTTT. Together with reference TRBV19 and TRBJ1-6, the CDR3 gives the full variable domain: DGGITQSPKYLFRKEGQNVTLSCEQNLNHDAMYWYRQDPGQGLRLIYYSQIVNDFQKGDIAEGYSVSREKKESFPLTVTSAQKNPTAFYLCASTPGGQPSSPLHFGNGTRLTVT.

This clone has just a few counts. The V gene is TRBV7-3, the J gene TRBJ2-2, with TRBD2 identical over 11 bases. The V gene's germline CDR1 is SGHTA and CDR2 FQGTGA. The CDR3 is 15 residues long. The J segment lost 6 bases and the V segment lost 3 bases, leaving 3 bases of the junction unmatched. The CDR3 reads CASSFSLAGAGELFF. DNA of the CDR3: TGTGCCAGCAGCTTTTCACTAGCGGGGGCCGGGGAGCTGTTTTTT.

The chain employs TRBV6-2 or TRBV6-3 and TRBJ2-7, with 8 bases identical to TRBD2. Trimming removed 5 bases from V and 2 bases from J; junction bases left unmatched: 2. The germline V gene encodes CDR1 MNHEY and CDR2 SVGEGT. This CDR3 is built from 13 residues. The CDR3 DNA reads TGTGCCAGCAGTACCGGGGGGGCCTACGAGCAGTACTTC. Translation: CASSTGGAYEQYF.

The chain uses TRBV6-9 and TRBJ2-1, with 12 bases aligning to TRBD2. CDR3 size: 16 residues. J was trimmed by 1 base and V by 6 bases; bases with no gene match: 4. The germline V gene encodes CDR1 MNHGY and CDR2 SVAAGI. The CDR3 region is CASSPTSGGSYNEQFF. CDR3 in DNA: TGTGCCAGCAGCCCGACTAGCGGGGGTTCCTACAATGAGCAGTTCTTC.

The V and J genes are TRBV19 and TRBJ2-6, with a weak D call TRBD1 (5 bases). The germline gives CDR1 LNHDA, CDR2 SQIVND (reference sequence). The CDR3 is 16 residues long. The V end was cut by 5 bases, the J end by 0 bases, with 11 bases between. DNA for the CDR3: TGTGCCAGTAGTTCGGACACCAGCTCTGGGGCCAACGTCCTGACTTTC. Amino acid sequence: CASSSDTSSGANVLTF.

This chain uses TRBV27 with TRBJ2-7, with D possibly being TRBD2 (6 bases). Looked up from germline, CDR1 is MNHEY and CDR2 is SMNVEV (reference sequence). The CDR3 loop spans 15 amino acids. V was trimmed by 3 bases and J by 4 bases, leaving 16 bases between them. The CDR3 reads CASSFSTAAGYEQYF. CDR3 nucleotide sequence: TGTGCCAGCAGTTTCTCCACGGCGGCGGGGTACGAGCAGTACTTC.

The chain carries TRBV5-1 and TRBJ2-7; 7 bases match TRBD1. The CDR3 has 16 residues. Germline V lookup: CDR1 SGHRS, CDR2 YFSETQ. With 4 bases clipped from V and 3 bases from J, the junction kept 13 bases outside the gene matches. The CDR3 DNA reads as TGCGCCAGCAGCGGGACAGAATTCTATCATCTCTACGAGCAGTACTTC. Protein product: CASSGTEFYHLYEQYF.

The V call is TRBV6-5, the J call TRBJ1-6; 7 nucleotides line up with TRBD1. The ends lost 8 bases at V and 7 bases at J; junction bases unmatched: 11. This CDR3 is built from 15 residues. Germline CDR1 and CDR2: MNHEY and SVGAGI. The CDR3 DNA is TGTGCCAGCGAGACCTCCGGGACAGACAATTCACCCCTCCACTTT. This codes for CASETSGTDNSPLHF.

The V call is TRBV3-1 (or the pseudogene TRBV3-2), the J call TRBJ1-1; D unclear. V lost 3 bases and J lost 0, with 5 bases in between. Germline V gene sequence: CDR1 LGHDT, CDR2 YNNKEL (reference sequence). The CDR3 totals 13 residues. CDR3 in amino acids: CASSQQLNTEAFF. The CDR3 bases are TGTGCCAGCAGCCAGCAGTTGAACACTGAAGCTTTCTTT.

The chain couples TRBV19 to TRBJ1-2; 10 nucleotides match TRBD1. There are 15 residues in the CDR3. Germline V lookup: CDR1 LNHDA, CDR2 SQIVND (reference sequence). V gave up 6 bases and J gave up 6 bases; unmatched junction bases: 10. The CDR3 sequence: CASRTGGTGDDGYTF. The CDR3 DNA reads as TGTGCCAGTAGAACCGGTGGGACAGGGGACGATGGCTACACCTTC.

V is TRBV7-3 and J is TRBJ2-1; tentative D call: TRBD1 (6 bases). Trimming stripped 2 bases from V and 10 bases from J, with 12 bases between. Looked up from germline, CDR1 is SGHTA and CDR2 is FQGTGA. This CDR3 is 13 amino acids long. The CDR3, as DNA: TGTGCCAGCAGCTTAGGTATTGGGGGCGAGCAGTTCTTC. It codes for CASSLGIGGEQFF.

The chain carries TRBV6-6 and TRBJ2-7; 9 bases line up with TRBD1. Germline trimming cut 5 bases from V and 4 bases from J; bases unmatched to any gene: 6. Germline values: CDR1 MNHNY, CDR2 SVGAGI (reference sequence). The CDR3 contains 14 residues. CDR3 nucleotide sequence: TGTGCCAGCAGTCCCCGGGACAGGGAGTACGAGCAGTACTTC. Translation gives CASSPRDREYEQYF.

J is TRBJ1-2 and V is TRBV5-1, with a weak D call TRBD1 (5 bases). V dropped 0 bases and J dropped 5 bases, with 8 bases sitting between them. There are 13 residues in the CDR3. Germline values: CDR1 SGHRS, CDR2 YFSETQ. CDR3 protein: CASSLAPGYGYTF. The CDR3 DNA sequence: TGCGCCAGCAGCTTGGCCCCAGGGTATGGCTACACCTTC.